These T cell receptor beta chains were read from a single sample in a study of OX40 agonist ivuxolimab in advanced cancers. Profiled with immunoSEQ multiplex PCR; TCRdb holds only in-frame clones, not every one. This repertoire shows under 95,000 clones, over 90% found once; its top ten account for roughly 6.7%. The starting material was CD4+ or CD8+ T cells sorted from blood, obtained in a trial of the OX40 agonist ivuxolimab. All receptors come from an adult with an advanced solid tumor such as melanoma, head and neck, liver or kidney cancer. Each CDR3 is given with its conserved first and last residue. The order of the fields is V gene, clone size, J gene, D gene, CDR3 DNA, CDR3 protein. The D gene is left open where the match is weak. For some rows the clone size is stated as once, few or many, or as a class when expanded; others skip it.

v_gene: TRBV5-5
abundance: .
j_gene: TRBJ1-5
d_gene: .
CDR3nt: TGTGCCAGCAGCTTGGGGCAGAGCAATCAGCCCCAGCATTTT
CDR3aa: CASSLGQSNQPQHF

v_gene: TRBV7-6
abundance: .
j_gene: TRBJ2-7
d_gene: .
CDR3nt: TGTGCCAGCAGCTTAGAGGGCAGACCAGGCTACGAGCAGTACTTC
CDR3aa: CASSLEGRPGYEQYF

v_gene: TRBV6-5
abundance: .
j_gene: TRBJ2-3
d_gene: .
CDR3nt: TGTGCCAGCAGTTACGTCTCGGCGGGGACAGATACGCAGTATTTT
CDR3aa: CASSYVSAGTDTQYF

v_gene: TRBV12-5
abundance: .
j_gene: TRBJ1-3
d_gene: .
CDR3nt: TGTGCTAGTGGTTCAACGGGACAATGGGGAAACACCATATATTTT
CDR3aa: CASGSTGQWGNTIYF

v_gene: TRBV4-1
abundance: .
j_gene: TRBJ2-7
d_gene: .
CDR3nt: TGCGCCAGCAGCCAAACCCGGGACGCAGGTTACGAGCAGTACTTC
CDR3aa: CASSQTRDAGYEQYF

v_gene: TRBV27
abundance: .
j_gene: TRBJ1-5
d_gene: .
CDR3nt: TGTGCCAGCAGTTGGGCGGGTAATAGCAATCAGCCCCAGCATTTT
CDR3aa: CASSWAGNSNQPQHF

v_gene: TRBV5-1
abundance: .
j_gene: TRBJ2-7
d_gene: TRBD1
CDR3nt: TGCGCCAGCAGCTTGCTGGACAGGGGAGGTGGGCCTTCCTACGAGCAGTACTTC
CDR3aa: CASSLLDRGGGPSYEQYF

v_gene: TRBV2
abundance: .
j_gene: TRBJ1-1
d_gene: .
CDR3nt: TGTGCCAGCAGTTGGGGGAGCACTGAAGCTTTCTTT
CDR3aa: CASSWGSTEAFF

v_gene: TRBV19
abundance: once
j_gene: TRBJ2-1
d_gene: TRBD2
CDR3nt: TGTGCCAGTAGTCTCCGGGCCGGCGGGAGGACCCACAATGAGCAGTTCTTC
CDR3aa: CASSLRAGGRTHNEQFF

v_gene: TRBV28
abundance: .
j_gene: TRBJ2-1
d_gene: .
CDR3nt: TGTGCCAGCAGTTTTGGAAGCAATGAGCAGTTCTTC
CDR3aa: CASSFGSNEQFF

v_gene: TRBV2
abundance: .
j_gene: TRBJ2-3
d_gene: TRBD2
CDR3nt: TGTTCCCGGGGGGCAGATACGCAGTATTTT
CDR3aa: CSRGADTQYF

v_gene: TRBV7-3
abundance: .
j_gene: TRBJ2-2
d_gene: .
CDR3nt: TGTGCCAGCAGCCTTAGAGGTGGCGCCGGGGAGCTGTTTTTT
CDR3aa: CASSLRGGAGELFF

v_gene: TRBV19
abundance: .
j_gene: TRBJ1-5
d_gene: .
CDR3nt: TGTGCCAGTAGTTTCGGGTTTGGTCAGCCCCAGCATTTT
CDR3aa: CASSFGFGQPQHF

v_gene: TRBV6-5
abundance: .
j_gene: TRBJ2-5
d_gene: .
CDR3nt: TGTGCCAGCAGTTACGGGGGGAACCAAGAGACCCAGTACTTC
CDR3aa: CASSYGGNQETQYF

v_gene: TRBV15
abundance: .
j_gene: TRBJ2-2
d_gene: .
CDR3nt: TGTGCCACCAGCAGAGATACCGCGAACACCGGGGAGCTGTTTTTT
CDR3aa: CATSRDTANTGELFF

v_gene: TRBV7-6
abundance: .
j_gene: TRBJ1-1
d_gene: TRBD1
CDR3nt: TGTGCCAGCACCGACCTATCTACAGGGGGAGAGGAAACTGAAGCTTTCTTT
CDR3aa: CASTDLSTGGEETEAFF

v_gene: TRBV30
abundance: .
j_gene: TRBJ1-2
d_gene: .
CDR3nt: TGTGCCTGCCTTCTCGAAGGAGGCGCCTATGGCTACACCTTC
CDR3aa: CACLLEGGAYGYTF

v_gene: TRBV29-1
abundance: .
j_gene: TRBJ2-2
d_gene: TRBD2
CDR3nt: TGCAGCGTAACGGGGGGAACCGGGGAGCTGTTTTTT
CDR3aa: CSVTGGTGELFF

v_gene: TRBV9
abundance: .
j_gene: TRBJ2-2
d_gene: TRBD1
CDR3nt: TGTGCCAGCAGCGAGGGAACAGGGGGCACCGGGGAGCTGTTTTTT
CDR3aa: CASSEGTGGTGELFF

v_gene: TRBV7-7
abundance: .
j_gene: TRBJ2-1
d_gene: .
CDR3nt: TGTGCTAGCAGCTCGGGACCTCGTGATTACAATGAGCAGTTCTTC
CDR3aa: CASSSGPRDYNEQFF

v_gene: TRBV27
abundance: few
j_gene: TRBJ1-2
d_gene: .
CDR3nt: TGTGCCAGCAGTTCCGCGGCAGGCCTCTATGGCTACACCTTC
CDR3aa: CASSSAAGLYGYTF

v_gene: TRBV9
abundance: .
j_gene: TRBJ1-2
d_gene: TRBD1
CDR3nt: TGTGCCAGCAGCCCACAGGGGGCGCTGGGGAATGGCTACACCTTC
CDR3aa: CASSPQGALGNGYTF

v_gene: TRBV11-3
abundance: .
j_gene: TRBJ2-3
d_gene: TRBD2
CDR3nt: TGTGCCAGCAGCTGGACTGGCGGGGGGACAGATACGCAGTATTTT
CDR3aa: CASSWTGGGTDTQYF

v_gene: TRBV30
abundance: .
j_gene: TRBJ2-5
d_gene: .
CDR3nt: TGTGCCTGGAGTCTGGAAGAGACCCAGTACTTC
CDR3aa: CAWSLEETQYF

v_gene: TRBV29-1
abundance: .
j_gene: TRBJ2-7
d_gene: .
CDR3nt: TGCAGCGTTGGGGGGACGGGATACGAGCAGTACTTC
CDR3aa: CSVGGTGYEQYF

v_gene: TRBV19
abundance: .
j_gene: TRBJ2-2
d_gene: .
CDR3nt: TGTGCCAGTATGGGACCGTCTAACACCGGGGAGCTGTTTTTT
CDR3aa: CASMGPSNTGELFF

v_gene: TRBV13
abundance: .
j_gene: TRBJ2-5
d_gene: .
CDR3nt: TGTGCCAGCAGCACCCGGGGCAACCAAGAGACCCAGTACTTC
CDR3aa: CASSTRGNQETQYF

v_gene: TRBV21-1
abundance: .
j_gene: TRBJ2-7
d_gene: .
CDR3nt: TGTGCCAGCAGCACCGGGAGTCACAACTCCTACGAGCAGTACTTC
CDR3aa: CASSTGSHNSYEQYF

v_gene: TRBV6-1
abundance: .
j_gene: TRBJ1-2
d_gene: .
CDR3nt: TGTGCCAGCAGATTAATGGACACCGATAACTATGGCTACACCTTC
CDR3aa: CASRLMDTDNYGYTF

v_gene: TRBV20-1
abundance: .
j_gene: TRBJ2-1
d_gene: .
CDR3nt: TGCAGTGCTATCGGAAATGAGCAGTTCTTC
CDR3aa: CSAIGNEQFF

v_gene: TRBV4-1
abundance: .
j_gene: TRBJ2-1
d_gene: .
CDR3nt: TGCGCCAGCAGCCAAGTCGTAACCTCCTACAATGAGCAGTTCTTC
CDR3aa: CASSQVVTSYNEQFF

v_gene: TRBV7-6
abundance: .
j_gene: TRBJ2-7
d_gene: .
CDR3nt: TGTGCCAGCAGCTTAGAGGGCACCTACGAGCAGTACTTC
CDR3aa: CASSLEGTYEQYF

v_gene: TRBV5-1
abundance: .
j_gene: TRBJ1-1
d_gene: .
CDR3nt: TGCGCCAGCAGCTTGGTCGGCCCTTTTGGTGGGAGACAGATGAACACTGAAGCTTTCTTT
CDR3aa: CASSLVGPFGGRQMNTEAFF

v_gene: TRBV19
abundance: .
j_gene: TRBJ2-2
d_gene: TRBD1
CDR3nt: TGTGCCAGCCAGACTGACAGGGATGACACCGGGGAGCTGTTTTTT
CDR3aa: CASQTDRDDTGELFF

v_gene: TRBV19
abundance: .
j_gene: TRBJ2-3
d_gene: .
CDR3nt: TGTGCCAGTAGTATAGATGTAGGCAGCACAGATACGCAGTATTTT
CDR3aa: CASSIDVGSTDTQYF

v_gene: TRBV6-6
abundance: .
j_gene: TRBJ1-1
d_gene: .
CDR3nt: TGTGCCAGCAGTTACTCTTTCGGAGCTTTCTTT
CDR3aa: CASSYSFGAFF

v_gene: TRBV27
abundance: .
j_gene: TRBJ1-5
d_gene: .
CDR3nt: TGTGCCAGCAGCTGGGGGGGGAGCAATCAGCCCCAGCATTTT
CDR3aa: CASSWGGSNQPQHF

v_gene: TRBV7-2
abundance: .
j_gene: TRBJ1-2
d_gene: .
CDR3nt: TGTGCCAGCAGCGGGGACTATGGCTACACCTTC
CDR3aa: CASSGDYGYTF

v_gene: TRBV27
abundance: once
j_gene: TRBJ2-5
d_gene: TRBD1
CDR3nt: TGTGCCAGCACCTCCCTGGGACAGGCCCAAGAGACCCAGTACTTC
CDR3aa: CASTSLGQAQETQYF

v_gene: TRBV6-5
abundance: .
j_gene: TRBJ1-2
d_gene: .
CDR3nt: TGTGCCAGCAGTTCCCTGACAGGTCTTCCTTCTGGCTACACCTTC
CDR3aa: CASSSLTGLPSGYTF

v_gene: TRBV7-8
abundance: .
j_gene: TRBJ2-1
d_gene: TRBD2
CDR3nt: TGTGCCAGCAGCTTAGGCGTCGCGTTGAGACTAGCGGGAGGATGGGAGAATGAGCAGTTCTTC
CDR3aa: CASSLGVALRLAGGWENEQFF

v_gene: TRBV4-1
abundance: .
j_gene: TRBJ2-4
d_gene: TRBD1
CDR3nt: TGCGCCAGCAGCCCCTCCTCTCTGGGACAGGGGCGTAATTCCATTCAGTACTTC
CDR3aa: CASSPSSLGQGRNSIQYF

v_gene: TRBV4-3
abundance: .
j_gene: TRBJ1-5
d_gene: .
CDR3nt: TGCGCCAGCAGCCAAGATATAGGGAATCAGCCCCAGCATTTT
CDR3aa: CASSQDIGNQPQHF

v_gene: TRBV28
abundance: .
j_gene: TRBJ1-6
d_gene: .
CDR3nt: TGTGCCAGCCGCACTCCCCGCGGAAATTCACCCCTCCACTTT
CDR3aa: CASRTPRGNSPLHF

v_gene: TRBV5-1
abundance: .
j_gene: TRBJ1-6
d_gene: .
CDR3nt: TGCGCCAGCAGTCTTGAGGGTGGCAGGGCTACACCCCTCCACTTT
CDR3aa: CASSLEGGRATPLHF

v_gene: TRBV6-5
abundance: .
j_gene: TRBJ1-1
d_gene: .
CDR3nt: TGTGCCAGCAGTTACTCGCGGGGAGGGACTGAAGCTTTCTTT
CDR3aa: CASSYSRGGTEAFF

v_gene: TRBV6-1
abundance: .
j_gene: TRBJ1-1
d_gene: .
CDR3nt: TGTGCCAGCAGTGAAATGCGTGGGGCTTTCTTT
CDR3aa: CASSEMRGAFF

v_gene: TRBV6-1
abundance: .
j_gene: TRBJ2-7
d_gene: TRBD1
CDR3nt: TGTGCCAGCAGTGAACCTCAGACAGGGGGCTACGAGCAGTACTTC
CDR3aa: CASSEPQTGGYEQYF

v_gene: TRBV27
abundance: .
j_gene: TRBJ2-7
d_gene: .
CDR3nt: TGTGCCAGCAGTTTAAGGTTGGGCGGACAGACCTACGAGCAGTACTTC
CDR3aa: CASSLRLGGQTYEQYF

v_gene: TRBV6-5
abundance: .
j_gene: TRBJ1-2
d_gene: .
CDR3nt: TGTGCCAGCAGTTACGGGCAGAACTATGGCTACACCTTC
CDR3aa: CASSYGQNYGYTF

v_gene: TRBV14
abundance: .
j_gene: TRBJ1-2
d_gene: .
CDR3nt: TGTGCCAGCAGCCAAGAAGGGTCCTATGGCTACACCTTC
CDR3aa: CASSQEGSYGYTF

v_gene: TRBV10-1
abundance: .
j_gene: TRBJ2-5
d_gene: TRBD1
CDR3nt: TGCGCCAGCAGTGAGTGGACAGGGGAGGGCGAGACCCAGTACTTC
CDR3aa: CASSEWTGEGETQYF

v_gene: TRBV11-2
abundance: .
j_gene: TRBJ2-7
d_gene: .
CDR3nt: TGTGCCAGCAGCTTTGCGGACGAGCAGTACTTC
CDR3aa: CASSFADEQYF

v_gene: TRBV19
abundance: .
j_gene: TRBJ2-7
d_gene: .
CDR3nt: TGTGCCAGTAGTATAGATAACCGGGTGAGGATCCCCTACGAGCAGTACTTC
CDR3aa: CASSIDNRVRIPYEQYF

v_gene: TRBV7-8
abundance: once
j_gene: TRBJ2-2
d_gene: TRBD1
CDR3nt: TGTGCCAGCAGCTTTTACTCCCGGGACAGGGGAGGGGAGAACACCGGGGAGCTGTTTTTT
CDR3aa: CASSFYSRDRGGENTGELFF

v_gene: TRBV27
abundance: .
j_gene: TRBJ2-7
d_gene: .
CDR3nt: TGTGCCAGCAGTTTATACGGCCGAGAGCAGTACTTC
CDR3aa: CASSLYGREQYF

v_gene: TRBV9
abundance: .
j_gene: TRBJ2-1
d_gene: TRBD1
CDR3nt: TGTGCCAGCAGCGTATACAGGGGGCCGAGCTCCTACAATGAGCAGTTCTTC
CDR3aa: CASSVYRGPSSYNEQFF